These 10 T cell receptor beta chains share one sample of origin, sequenced in a study of control samples from healthy donors and cancer patients. Sequencing used immunoSEQ multiplex PCR; TCRdb keeps in-frame clones, though not all of them. Among 390,000 or so clones, 90% were seen once, and the ten largest hold roughly 6.4%. The sample was PBMCs. All receptors come from a man between 40 and 49 years old with head and neck cancer.

This chain uses TRBV19 with TRBJ2-4, with TRBD2 matching over 7 bases. The CDR3 length is 16 residues. Germline V gives CDR1 LNHDA, CDR2 SQIVND (reference sequence). Germline trimming cut 5 bases from V and 1 base from J; bases unmatched to any gene: 8. CDR3 in amino acids: CASSPQGGLAKNIQYF. The DNA of the CDR3 is TGTGCCAGTAGTCCCCAGGGAGGGTTGGCCAAAAACATTCAGTACTTC.

The chain carries TRBV13 and TRBJ2-3; 11 bases are a match to TRBD2. The CDR3 runs 16 residues. Trimming cost V 1 base and J 6 bases; bases outside gene matches: 6. Germline CDR1 PRHDT, CDR2 FYEKMQ (reference sequence). The CDR3 DNA follows: TGTGCCAGCAGCTTAGTAGTGCCTAGCGGGGGGGATACGCAGTATTTT. Encoded protein: CASSLVVPSGGDTQYF.

The chain carries TRBV5-8 and TRBJ1-1; D uncertain. The CDR3 runs to 12 residues. Looked up from germline, CDR1 is SGHTS and CDR2 is YDEGEE. V was pared by 4 bases and J by 3 bases, with 7 bases between. In DNA form, the CDR3 reads TGTGCCAGCAGCCGTGCCTACACTGAAGCTTTCTTT. This gives the protein CASSRAYTEAFF.

V gene TRBV19 combines with J gene TRBJ1-6; the D is unclear. The V end lost 5 bases, the J end lost 2 bases, and 13 bases lay between the germline ends. The CDR3 is made up of 16 amino acids. From germline, CDR1 is LNHDA and CDR2 SQIVND (reference sequence). For the CDR3, the DNA is TGTGCCAGTAGTCCTGCGTGGGCGGCCTATAATTCACCCCTCCACTTT. Translation: CASSPAWAAYNSPLHF.

The chain couples TRBV5-1 to TRBJ2-3; tentative D call: TRBD2 (6 bases). Trimming left V 0 bases short and J 3 bases short, with 14 bases between. The CDR3 has 16 amino acids. The germline gives CDR1 SGHRS, CDR2 YFSETQ. In DNA form, the CDR3 reads TGCGCCAGCAGCTTGGCCGGGGGAGATGGTACAGATACGCAGTATTTT. Amino acid sequence: CASSLAGGDGTDTQYF.

The chain carries TRBV10-1 and TRBJ2-7; a weak D match, TRBD2 (5 bases). Germline V gene data show CDR1 as WNHNN and CDR2 as SYGVQD (reference sequence). The CDR3 runs 15 residues. V was shortened by 6 bases and J by 0 bases, with 15 bases between the two germline ends. The CDR3 is CASSLVMGDSYEQYF. In DNA, the CDR3 is TGCGCCAGCAGCCTGGTCATGGGAGACTCCTACGAGCAGTACTTC.

This clone came up once. The genes are TRBV5-1 and TRBJ1-3, with D unclear. The germline V and J ends were trimmed by 0 bases and 0 bases, with 7 bases remaining between them. Germline V gene sequence: CDR1 SGHRS, CDR2 YFSETQ. This CDR3 is built from 15 residues. The chain's CDR3 is CASSLDGNSGNTIYF. The CDR3, as DNA: TGCGCCAGCAGCTTGGACGGGAACTCTGGAAACACCATATATTTT.

J is TRBJ2-2 and V is TRBV18; D is uncertain. V was cut by 0 bases and J by 6 bases, with 8 bases left in between. This CDR3 is 14 amino acids long. The germline V gene encodes CDR1 KGHSH and CDR2 LQKENI. The CDR3 sequence: CASSPPLVPGELFF. The CDR3 nucleotides read TGTGCCAGCTCACCACCCCTAGTTCCCGGGGAGCTGTTTTTT.

This chain joins TRBV4-3 and TRBJ1-1; 7 bases match TRBD1. The germline gives CDR1 LGHNA, CDR2 YSLEER. This CDR3 comprises 13 residues. V trimming: 3 bases; J trimming: 6 bases; junction bases outside the gene matches: 4. In DNA, the CDR3 is TGCGCCAGCAGCCACGGACAGGCCTCTGAAGCTTTCTTT. It translates to CASSHGQASEAFF.

The chain uses TRBV14 and TRBJ2-2, with a tentative D call TRBD2 (6 bases). The CDR3 runs 16 residues. Trimming removed 1 base at V and 0 bases at J, with 9 bases between. CDR1 is SGHDN, CDR2 FVKESK, per germline. The CDR3 reads CASSQAGLSNTGELFF. CDR3 sequence (DNA): TGTGCCAGCAGCCAAGCGGGACTCTCGAACACCGGGGAGCTGTTTTTT.